This TCR beta chain originates from a study of OX40 agonist ivuxolimab in advanced cancers. The overall study: Hepatocellular carcinoma, melanoma, renal cell or head and neck cancer was diagnosed in the dose-escalation patients.

Assay used: immunoSEQ multiplex PCR; TCRdb lists only in-frame clones, some missing. The sample carries 87,000 or so clones, approximately 85% recorded once. Comment on this clone: Its antigen is unknown.

Blood sampling was done at baseline, cycle 4 day 1, and cycle 7 day 1. Study findings and constraints: CD4+ and CD8+ blood T cells expanded clonally by week 6 at 0.1 to 3.0 mg/kg. Low clonal expansion, among the lowest seen, marked partial responders at 0.1-3.0 mg/kg.

V lost 4 bases and J 2 bases, leaving 1 base between the germline ends. The CDR3 totals 11 residues. Looked up from germline, CDR1 is PRHDT and CDR2 is FYEKMQ (reference sequence). This receptor was identified in an adult with an advanced solid tumor such as melanoma, head and neck, liver or kidney cancer. This chain connects TRBV13 to TRBJ2-3; D not resolved. Sequenced material: CD4+ or CD8+ T cells sorted from blood, taken in a trial of the OX40 agonist ivuxolimab. The CDR3 protein is CASSSTDTQYF. The CDR3 DNA sequence: TGTGCCAGCAGCTCCACAGATACGCAGTATTTT. Full variable domain (rest looked up from reference TRBV13 and TRBJ2-3): AAGVIQSPRHLIKEKRETATLKCYPIPRHDTVYWYQQGPGQDPQFLISFYEKMQSDKGSIPDRFSAQQFSDYHSELNMSSLELGDSALYFCASSSTDTQYFGPGTRLTVL.